One and the same sample provided the 23 T cell receptor beta chains below, sequenced in a study of identifying expanded T cells in peripheral blood (dated by TCRdb to about 2019). The library was produced with the immunoSEQ multiplex PCR assay. TCRdb obtained this table from immuneACCESS and retained in-frame rearrangements with V and J assigned. These tables miss some clones; where compared with another copy, unresolved V genes account for less than half of the shortfall, and the remainder is unexplained. In all, the sample holds 91,000 or so clones, and 85% to 90% of those were seen once. The top ten clones comprise around 3.8% of the sample. Material for sequencing was blood. All receptors derive from a person between 18 and 70 years old in good health.

The rearrangement links TRBV2 to TRBJ2-7; 9 bases align to TRBD2. V shed 9 bases, J shed 3 bases, and the junction held 21 bases outside the gene matches. The CDR3 sequence is 18 residues long. Germline lookup yields CDR1 SNHLY and CDR2 FYNNEI. The CDR3 reads CASKGGASGITWSYEQYF. In DNA form, the CDR3 reads TGTGCCAGTAAGGGGGGGGCTAGCGGGATTACCTGGAGCTACGAGCAGTACTTC.

The V gene is TRBV13, the J gene TRBJ2-1; 8 bases are a match to TRBD1. V trimming: 5 bases; J trimming: 8 bases; junction bases outside the gene matches: 8. CDR1 and CDR2 (germline): PRHDT, FYEKMQ (reference sequence). The CDR3 length is 14 residues. CDR3 DNA sequence: TGTGCCAGCAGCCCCCGACAGGGGAACCATGAGCAGTTCTTC. This sequence encodes CASSPRQGNHEQFF.

The genes are TRBV5-6 and TRBJ1-2; unclear D gene. V was trimmed by 0 bases and J by 1 base, leaving 10 bases between them. Germline CDR1 reads SGHDT; CDR2 reads YYEEEE. The CDR3 loop spans 15 amino acids. CDR3: CASSLGEGINYGYTF. The CDR3 DNA reads as TGTGCCAGCAGCTTGGGGGAGGGCATTAACTATGGCTACACCTTC. Full variable domain (remainder filled in from reference TRBV5-6 and TRBJ1-2): DAGVTQSPTHLIKTRGQQVTLRCSPKSGHDTVSWYQQALGQGPQFIFQYYEEEERQRGNFPDRFSGHQFPNYSSELNVNALLLGDSALYLCASSLGEGINYGYTFGSGTRLTVV.

The rearrangement links TRBV10-3 to TRBJ2-5; TRBD1 matches 9 bases. J gave up 4 bases and V 0 bases, and 0 bases lay outside the gene matches. Per the germline V gene, CDR1 is ENHRY and CDR2 is SYGVKD. The CDR3 consists of 14 residues. CDR3 sequence (DNA): TGTGCCATCAGTGAGTCGGGACAGGGAGAGACCCAGTACTTC. This codes for CAISESGQGETQYF.

The chain is built from TRBV6-1 and TRBJ2-1; 7 bases align to TRBD1. The CDR3 length is 13 residues. Germline lookup yields CDR1 MNHNS and CDR2 SASEGT. The V gene end was trimmed by 0 bases and the J gene end by 8 bases; junction bases not matched to a gene: 1. CDR3 amino acids: CASSEAGGDEQFF. The CDR3 nucleotides read TGTGCCAGCAGTGAAGCAGGGGGCGATGAGCAGTTCTTC.

This clone was detected once. The rearrangement joins TRBV4-1 to TRBJ2-3, with 7 bases lining up with TRBD2. The ends lost 4 bases at V and 3 bases at J; junction bases unmatched: 13. CDR3 length: 17 amino acids. In germline, CDR1 is MGHRA, CDR2 YSYEKL. The CDR3 DNA sequence: TGCGCCAGCAGCCCAAACGGAGCGGGGAGTGGGACAGATACGCAGTATTTT. Translation: CASSPNGAGSGTDTQYF.

The chain carries TRBV5-1 and TRBJ1-4; D remains unclear. Germline CDR1 reads SGHRS; CDR2 reads YFSETQ. V shed 1 base and J shed 4 bases, with 8 bases lying between them. This CDR3 has 14 amino acids. CDR3 nucleotides: TGCGCCAGCAGCTTGAGGTCGGATAATGAAAAACTGTTTTTT. Residues: CASSLRSDNEKLFF.

The chain is built from TRBV27 and TRBJ2-2, with 11 bases that match TRBD1. Germline V gene sequence: CDR1 MNHEY, CDR2 SMNVEV (reference sequence). The V gene end was trimmed by 6 bases and the J gene end by 9 bases; junction bases not matched to a gene: 6. The CDR3 has 14 residues. The DNA for the CDR3 is TGTGCCAGCAGGGGACAGGGGGGTGTTCGGGAGCTGTTTTTT. Protein sequence: CASRGQGGVRELFF.

V usage is TRBV28 and J usage is TRBJ2-6; D may match TRBD1 or TRBD2 (5 bases each). Trimming removed 2 bases from V and 4 bases from J, with 12 bases in between. The CDR3 is 16 amino acids. The V gene's germline CDR1 is MDHEN and CDR2 SYDVKM. Here the CDR3 reads CASSLRRGSGANVLTF. The CDR3 DNA follows: TGTGCCAGCAGTTTACGCCGGGGCTCCGGGGCCAACGTCCTGACTTTC.

DNA of the CDR3: TGTGCCAGCAGCTCGGACCGAAGGAACACTGAAGCTTTCTTT. Translation gives CASSSDRRNTEAFF. The J gene is TRBJ1-1, the V gene TRBV7-9, with no clear D. Trimming shortened V by 4 bases and J by 1 base, and 10 bases separated the two germline ends. CDR1 and CDR2 (germline): SEHNR, FQNEAQ (reference sequence). The CDR3 is made up of 14 amino acids. The variable domain in full, completed from reference TRBV7-9 and TRBJ1-1, reads DTGVSQNPRHKITKRGQNVTFRCDPISEHNRLYWYRQTLGQGPEFLTYFQNEAQLEKSRLLSDRFSAERPKGSFSTLEIQRTEQGDSAMYLCASSSDRRNTEAFFGQGTRLTVV.

V gene TRBV2 combines with J gene TRBJ2-5; 10 bases map to TRBD2. This CDR3 comprises 18 residues. In germline, CDR1 is SNHLY, CDR2 FYNNEI. V lost 4 bases, J lost 5 bases, and 16 bases stayed unmatched. In DNA, the CDR3 is TGTGCCAGCAGTGCGATCCCACCGGAGCGGGGGGGCGGGGAGACCCAGTACTTC. Translating it yields CASSAIPPERGGGETQYF. Filled out from reference TRBV2 and TRBJ2-5, the complete variable domain reads EPEVTQTPSHQVTQMGQEVILRCVPISNHLYFYWYRQILGQKVEFLVSFYNNEISEKSEIFDDQFSVERPDGSNFTLKIRSTKLEDSAMYFCASSAIPPERGGGETQYFGPGTRLLVL.

V gene TRBV18 combines with J gene TRBJ2-1; 8 bases fit TRBD2. This CDR3 comprises 12 residues. Germline loops: CDR1 KGHSH, CDR2 LQKENI. V shed 4 bases and J 7 bases; nucleotides not matched to a gene: 0. CDR3: CASSQRENEQFF. DNA for the CDR3: TGTGCCAGCTCACAGCGGGAGAATGAGCAGTTCTTC. The entire variable domain, with the rest obtained from reference TRBV18 and TRBJ2-1, is as follows: NAGVMQNPRHLVRRRGQEARLRCSPMKGHSHVYWYRQLPEEGLKFMVYLQKENIIDESGMPKERFSAEFPKEGPSILRIQQVVRGDSAAYFCASSQRENEQFFGPGTRLTVL.

The rearrangement joins TRBV19 to TRBJ2-3; tentatively, D is TRBD2 (5 bases). Germline V lookup: CDR1 LNHDA, CDR2 SQIVND (reference sequence). The CDR3 totals 12 residues. Trimming removed 4 bases from V and 5 bases from J, with 7 bases in between. The DNA for the CDR3 is TGTGCCAGTAGTACTGGACTAGATACGCAGTATTTT. Residues: CASSTGLDTQYF.

In this sample, this clone turned up once. The chain combines TRBV19 with TRBJ2-3, with D unclear. Germline CDR1 and CDR2: LNHDA and SQIVND (reference sequence). The germline V and J ends were trimmed by 10 bases and 5 bases, with 10 bases remaining between them. The CDR3 is 11 residues long. The CDR3 loop reads CATITEDTQYF. The CDR3 DNA follows: TGTGCCACCATTACCGAAGATACGCAGTATTTT.

V gene TRBV7-2 combines with J gene TRBJ2-7, with unresolved D. The CDR3 contains 14 residues. V was trimmed by 7 bases and J by 1 base, leaving 14 bases between them. Germline V gene sequence: CDR1 SGHTA, CDR2 FQGNSA. As DNA, the CDR3 is TGTGCCAGCACCAAGTTATCTTCATCCTACGAGCAGTACTTC. It translates to CASTKLSSSYEQYF. Based on the CDR3 plus reference TRBV7-2 and TRBJ2-7, the full variable domain is GAGVSQSPSNKVTEKGKDVELRCDPISGHTALYWYRQSLGQGLEFLIYFQGNSAPDKSGLPSDRFSAERTGGSVSTLTIQRTQQEDSAVYLCASTKLSSSYEQYFGPGTRLTVT.

The chain is built from TRBV19 and TRBJ1-2; D unclear. V shed 9 bases and J shed 3 bases, with 8 bases lying between them. Germline values: CDR1 LNHDA, CDR2 SQIVND (reference sequence). The CDR3 runs 11 residues. As DNA, the CDR3 is TGTGCCAGCACCGGGGACTATGGCTACACCTTC. It codes for CASTGDYGYTF.

V is TRBV21-1 and J is TRBJ2-7; the table's D call, TRBD1, was not checked against the DNA. TRBV21-1 is designated a pseudogene. This CDR3 is built from 18 residues. CDR3 loop: CASSKASRQGESVDEQYF. The CDR3 DNA is TGTGCCAGCAGCAAAGCGAGTAGACAGGGGGAATCAGTGGACGAGCAGTACTTC.

V is TRBV15 and J is TRBJ2-1; a possible D gene is TRBD2 (6 bases). CDR1 is LNHNV, CDR2 YYDKDF, per germline (reference sequence). V was clipped by 1 base and J by 5 bases, with 12 bases between them. The length of the CDR3 is 15 residues. CDR3 loop: CATSRGLASDNEQFF. The CDR3 DNA is TGTGCCACCAGCAGAGGGCTAGCGAGCGACAATGAGCAGTTCTTC. Full variable domain (missing parts from reference TRBV15 and TRBJ2-1): DAMVIQNPRYQVTQFGKPVTLSCSQTLNHNVMYWYQQKSSQAPKLLFHYYDKDFNNEADTPDNFQSRRPNTSFCFLDIRSPGLGDTAMYLCATSRGLASDNEQFFGPGTRLTVL.

The gene calls are TRBV4-1 and TRBJ2-5; D uncertain. CDR3 length equals 15 residues. Trimming left V 0 bases short and J 1 base short, with 9 bases between. The germline V gene has CDR1 MGHRA and CDR2 YSYEKL. For the CDR3, the DNA is TGCGCCAGCAGCCAAGATCCGCCTAGCCAAGAGACCCAGTACTTC. Its translation is CASSQDPPSQETQYF.

The chain couples TRBV5-6 to TRBJ1-4; D is unclear. Germline V gives CDR1 SGHDT, CDR2 YYEEEE. This CDR3 has 13 amino acids. V was clipped by 1 base and J by 7 bases, with 8 bases between them. In DNA, the CDR3 is TGTGCCAGCAGCTTGCCCCTTGGTGAAAAACTGTTTTTT. Its translation: CASSLPLGEKLFF.

This sequence joins TRBV6-1 and TRBJ2-5; TRBD2 matches at 8 bases. Germline V CDR1 and CDR2: MNHNS, SASEGT. The V segment lost 7 bases and the J segment 5 bases; nucleotides outside the gene matches: 6. This CDR3 is built from 13 residues. The CDR3 protein is CASKPGGPETQYF. CDR3 bases: TGTGCCAGCAAGCCGGGGGGGCCGGAGACCCAGTACTTC.

This clone was observed a single time. The V and J genes are TRBV5-1 and TRBJ2-1; 8 bases align to TRBD2. This CDR3 has 15 amino acids. Germline CDR1 is SGHRS and CDR2 is YFSETQ. Trimming at V came to 0 bases and at J to 6 bases, leaving 5 bases not matched to a gene. Written as DNA, the CDR3 is TGCGCCAGCAGCTTGGTAGCGGGACCGCTCAATGAGCAGTTCTTC. Its translation is CASSLVAGPLNEQFF.

This clone was seen just once. The V and J genes are TRBV29-1 and TRBJ1-1, with D tentatively TRBD1 (6 bases). Trimming removed 3 bases from V and 0 bases from J, with 20 bases in between. Germline lookup yields CDR1 SQVTM and CDR2 ANQGSEA. There are 17 residues in the CDR3. CDR3 DNA: TGCAGCGTTGATCTAACGAGGACAGAGAGAGTGAACACTGAAGCTTTCTTT. This translates into CSVDLTRTERVNTEAFF. The entire variable domain, with the rest obtained from reference TRBV29-1 and TRBJ1-1, is as follows: SAVISQKPSRDICQRGTSLTIQCQVDSQVTMMFWYRQQPGQSLTLIATANQGSEATYESGFVIDKFPISRPNLTFSTLTVSNMSPEDSSIYLCSVDLTRTERVNTEAFFGQGTRLTVV.